The entry that follows covers one TCR beta chain sequence. The germline CDR1 and CDR2 sequences are ENHRY and SYGVKD. CDR3 size: 13 residues. V was clipped by 10 bases and J by 3 bases; unmatched bases: 9. Libraries were prepared by immunoSEQ multiplex PCR; TCRdb keeps only in-frame clonotypes and omits some of them. The data contain some 190,000 clones, about 82% of them singletons. This entry is derived from a study of blood T cell repertoires in COVID-19. Study context: Researchers got acute and convalescent COVID-19 samples from the United States, Italy and Spain.

Participants' own reports of clinical history determined their cohort assignment. The V gene is TRBV10-3, the J gene TRBJ2-7; 7 bases are a match to TRBD1. The clonotype was recovered from a man aged 35-49 years with acute COVID-19. Sample: PBMCs or T cells enriched from blood (not recorded which). The CDR3 loop reads CATSDREIYEQYF. DNA for the CDR3: TGTGCCACCTCAGACAGGGAGATCTACGAGCAGTACTTC.